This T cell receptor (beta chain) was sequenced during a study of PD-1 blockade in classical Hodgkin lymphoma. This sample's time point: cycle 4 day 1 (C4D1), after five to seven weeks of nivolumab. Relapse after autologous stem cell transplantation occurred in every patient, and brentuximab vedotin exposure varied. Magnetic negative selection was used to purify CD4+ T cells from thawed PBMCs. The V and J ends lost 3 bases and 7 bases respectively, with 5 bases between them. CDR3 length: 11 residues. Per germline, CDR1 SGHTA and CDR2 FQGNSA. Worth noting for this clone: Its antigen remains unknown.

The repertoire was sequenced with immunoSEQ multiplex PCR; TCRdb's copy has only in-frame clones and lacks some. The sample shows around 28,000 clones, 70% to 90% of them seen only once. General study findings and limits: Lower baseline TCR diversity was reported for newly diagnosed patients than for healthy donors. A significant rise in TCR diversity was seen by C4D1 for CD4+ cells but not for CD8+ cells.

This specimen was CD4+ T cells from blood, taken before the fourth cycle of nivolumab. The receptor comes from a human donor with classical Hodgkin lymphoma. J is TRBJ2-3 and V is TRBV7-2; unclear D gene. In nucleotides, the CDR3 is TGTGCCAGCAGCTTGGGCAATACGCAGTATTTT. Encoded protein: CASSLGNTQYF. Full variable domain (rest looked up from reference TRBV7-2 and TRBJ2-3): GAGVSQSPSNKVTEKGKDVELRCDPISGHTALYWYRQSLGQGLEFLIYFQGNSAPDKSGLPSDRFSAERTGGSVSTLTIQRTQQEDSAVYLCASSLGNTQYFGPGTRLTVL.